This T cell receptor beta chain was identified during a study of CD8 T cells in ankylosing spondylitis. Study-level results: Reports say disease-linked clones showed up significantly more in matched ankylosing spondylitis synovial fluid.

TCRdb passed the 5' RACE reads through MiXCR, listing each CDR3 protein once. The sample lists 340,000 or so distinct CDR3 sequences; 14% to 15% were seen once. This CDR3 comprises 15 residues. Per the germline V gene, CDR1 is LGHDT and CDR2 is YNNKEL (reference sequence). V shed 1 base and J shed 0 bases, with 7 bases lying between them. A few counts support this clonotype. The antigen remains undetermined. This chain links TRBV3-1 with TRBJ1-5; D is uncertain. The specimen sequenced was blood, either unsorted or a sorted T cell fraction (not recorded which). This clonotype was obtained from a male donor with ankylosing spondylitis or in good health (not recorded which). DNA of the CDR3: TGTGCCAGCAGCCAAGGACATAATAGCAATCAGCCCCAGCATTTT. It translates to CASSQGHNSNQPQHF.